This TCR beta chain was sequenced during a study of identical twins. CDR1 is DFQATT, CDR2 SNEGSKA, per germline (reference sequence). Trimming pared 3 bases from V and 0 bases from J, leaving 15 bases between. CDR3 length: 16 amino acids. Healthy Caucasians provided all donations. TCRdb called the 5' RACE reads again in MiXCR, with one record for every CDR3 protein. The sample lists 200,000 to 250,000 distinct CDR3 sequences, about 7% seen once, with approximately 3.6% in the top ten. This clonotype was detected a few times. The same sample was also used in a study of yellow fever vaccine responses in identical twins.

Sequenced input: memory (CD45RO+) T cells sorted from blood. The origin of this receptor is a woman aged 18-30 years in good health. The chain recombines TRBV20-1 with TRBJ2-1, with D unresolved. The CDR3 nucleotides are TGCAGTGCTAGGGGATTACCTCTTAGCTCCTACAATGAGCAGTTCTTC. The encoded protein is CSARGLPLSSYNEQFF.